This TCR beta chain was observed in a study of response to subunit inactivated influenza vaccine. TCRdb re-called the RT-PCR reads through MiXCR, storing one row per CDR3 protein. Among some 200,000 distinct CDR3 sequences, 12% were seen once, and the ten largest hold 25% to 35%. Trimming shortened V by 2 bases and J by 5 bases, and 21 bases separated the two germline ends. CDR3 size: 17 residues. The germline V gene encodes CDR1 MNHEY and CDR2 SVGAGI. The data were also submitted as part of a second study, on T cells expressing NK-cell markers. As reported in that work: 5'RACE template switching with UMIs generated TCR beta cDNA.

J is TRBJ1-1 and V is TRBV6-5; D is ambiguous. This specimen was CD8+ T cells sorted from PBMCs, taken 11 to 12 days after vaccination. The clonotype originates from a man aged 50-60 years who received an inactivated influenza vaccine. The CDR3 DNA reads TGTGCCAGCAGTTACACAACCCAGACCCGTAGAGGGACTGAAGCTTTCTTT. Protein sequence: CASSYTTQTRRGTEAFF.